This paragraph reports one T cell receptor (beta chain). Its antigen is as yet unknown. In germline, CDR1 is MNHEY, CDR2 SVGEGT. V dropped 6 bases and J dropped 7 bases, with 30 bases sitting between them. This CDR3 comprises 18 residues. This sample is drawn from a study of T cell responses to AZD1222 COVID-19 vaccine. Overall study findings and caveats: The donor cohort was predominantly white British with a female majority, and clonal diversity may have been underestimated.

The table came from immunoSEQ multiplex PCR; TCRdb's copy has only in-frame clones and leaves some out. The table has about 200,000 clones, 85% to 90% seen once. The source was peripheral blood, collected on day 0 of AZD1222 vaccination. This chain links TRBV6-2 or TRBV6-3 with TRBJ1-1, with D possibly TRBD1 on 6 matching bases. This TCR derives from an adult in good health. CDR3 region: CASSPPNRVRWDPDEAFF. The CDR3 DNA is TGTGCCAGCAGCCCTCCCAACAGGGTCCGGTGGGATCCTGATGAAGCTTTCTTT.